The 3 T cell receptor beta chains in this list originate from one sample, sequenced in a study of T cell responses to AZD1222 COVID-19 vaccine (dated by TCRdb to about 2021). The sample's time point label, decoded: baseline before first vaccination. The method behind the library was the immunoSEQ multiplex PCR assay. TCRdb mirrors the immuneACCESS table, restricted to in-frame sequences. Some clones are absent from its copies; in checked studies, under half trace to an unresolved V gene, and the reason for the others is unknown. Here the sample has some 150,000 clones; around 92% occur a single time. In total, the top ten clones hold roughly 0.9% of the sample. The starting material was peripheral blood, obtained on day 0 of AZD1222 vaccination. Receptors were obtained from an adult in good health.

The chain links TRBV9 to TRBJ1-1, with D uncertain. With 0 bases removed from V and 3 bases from J, the gap between germline ends came to 6 bases. Germline loops: CDR1 SGDLS, CDR2 YYNGEE. The CDR3 spans 13 residues. The CDR3 DNA follows: TGTGCCAGCAGCGTAGGGGTCTACACTGAAGCTTTCTTT. It specifies CASSVGVYTEAFF.

This sequence joins TRBV12-3 or TRBV12-4 and TRBJ1-1; D possibly corresponds to TRBD1 (5 bases). V lost 6 bases to trimming and J lost 6 bases, with 14 bases between them. CDR3 length equals 13 residues. Here the CDR3 DNA reads TGTGCCAGCAGCCTTGGGGCAGGGTCTGAAGCTTTCTTT. This translates into CASSLGAGSEAFF.

The chain has TRBV2 and TRBJ2-1; maybe TRBD2 (6 bases). The CDR3 loop spans 14 amino acids. Germline values: CDR1 SNHLY, CDR2 FYNNEI. Deletions cut 6 bases from V and 3 bases from J, with 12 bases between. Written as DNA, the CDR3 is TGTGCCAGCAGGGGACTGGTTCTCTACAATGAGCAGTTCTTC. Translated, it gives CASRGLVLYNEQFF. Drawing the rest from reference TRBV2 and TRBJ2-1, the complete variable domain is EPEVTQTPSHQVTQMGQEVILRCVPISNHLYFYWYRQILGQKVEFLVSFYNNEISEKSEIFDDQFSVERPDGSNFTLKIRSTKLEDSAMYFCASRGLVLYNEQFFGPGTRLTVL.